Detailed here is one TCR beta chain. The antigen is unknown. V was pared by 4 bases and J by 3 bases, with 9 bases of the junction left unmatched. The CDR3 runs to 15 residues. Germline V gene lookup returns CDR1 SGDLS and CDR2 YYNGEE. Time point of the sample: baseline pretreatment blood. The treatment was: 15 Gy SBRT to primary tumor, nephrectomy 4 weeks later. Serial blood draws occurred at baseline and 2 and 4 weeks post-SBRT. This renal cell carcinoma was of the clear cell type. Sequencing was performed with immunoSEQ multiplex PCR; in TCRdb, only in-frame clones are kept and a portion is missing. Among about 130,000 clones listed, about 88% were seen once. These data originate in a study of radiation and T cells in renal cell carcinoma. Points from the study as a whole: Without pretreatment biopsies, baseline tumor clonotype presence was undetermined. Top tumor clonotypes rose in blood 2 weeks post-radiation, then contracted.

This chain links TRBV9 with TRBJ1-1; 7 nucleotides line up with TRBD1. The clonotype originates from a woman between 45 and 60 years old with renal cell carcinoma. The sequences come from blood, collected from a patient whose treatment included radiotherapy and nephrectomy. The chain's CDR3 is CASSFRGGGDTEAFF. The CDR3, as DNA: TGTGCCAGCAGCTTCAGGGGGGGTGGGGACACTGAAGCTTTCTTT.